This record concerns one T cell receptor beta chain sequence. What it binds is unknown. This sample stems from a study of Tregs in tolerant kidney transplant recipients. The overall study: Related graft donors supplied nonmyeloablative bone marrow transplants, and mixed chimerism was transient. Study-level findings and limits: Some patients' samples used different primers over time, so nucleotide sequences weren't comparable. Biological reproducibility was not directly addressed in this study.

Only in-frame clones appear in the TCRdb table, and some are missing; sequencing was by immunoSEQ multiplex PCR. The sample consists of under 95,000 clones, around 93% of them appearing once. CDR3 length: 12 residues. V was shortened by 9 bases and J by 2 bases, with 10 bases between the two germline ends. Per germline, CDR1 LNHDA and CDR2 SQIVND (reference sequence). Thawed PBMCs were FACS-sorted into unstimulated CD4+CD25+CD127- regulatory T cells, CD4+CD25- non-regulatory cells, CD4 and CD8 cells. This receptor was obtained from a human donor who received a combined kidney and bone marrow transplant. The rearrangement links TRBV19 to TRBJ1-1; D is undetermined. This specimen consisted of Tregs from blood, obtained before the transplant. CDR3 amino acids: CARPVVNTEAFF. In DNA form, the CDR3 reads TGTGCCAGGCCGGTTGTAAACACTGAAGCTTTCTTT.